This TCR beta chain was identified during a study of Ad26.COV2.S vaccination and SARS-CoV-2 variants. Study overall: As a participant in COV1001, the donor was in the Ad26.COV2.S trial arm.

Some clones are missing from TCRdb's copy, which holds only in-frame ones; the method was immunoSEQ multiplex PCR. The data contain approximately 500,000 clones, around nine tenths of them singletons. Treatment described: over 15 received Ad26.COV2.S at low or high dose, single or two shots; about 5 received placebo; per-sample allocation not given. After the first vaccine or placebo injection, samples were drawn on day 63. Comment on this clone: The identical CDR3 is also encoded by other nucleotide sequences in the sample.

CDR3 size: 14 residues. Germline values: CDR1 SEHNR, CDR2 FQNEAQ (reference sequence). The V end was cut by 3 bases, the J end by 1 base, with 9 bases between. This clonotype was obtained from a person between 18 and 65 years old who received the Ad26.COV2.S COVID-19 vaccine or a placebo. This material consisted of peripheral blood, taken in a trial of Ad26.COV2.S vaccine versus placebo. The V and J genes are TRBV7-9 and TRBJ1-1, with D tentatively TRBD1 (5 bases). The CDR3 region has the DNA TGTGCCAGCAGCTTTGGGGGAGGGAACACTGAAGCTTTCTTT. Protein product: CASSFGGGNTEAFF.